The text below deals with one T cell receptor (beta chain). CDR3 length: 13 amino acids. Germline V lookup: CDR1 SGHKS, CDR2 YYEKEE (reference sequence). With 2 bases removed from V and 3 bases from J, the gap between germline ends came to 9 bases. The sample comes from a study of blood T cell repertoires in COVID-19. Study details: Sources were T cells, B-cell-depleted T cells, or PBMCs; the material itself was cDNA or gDNA.

Sequencing was performed with immunoSEQ multiplex PCR; in TCRdb, only in-frame clones are kept and a portion is missing. This sample yields around 57,000 clones, of which about nine tenths are seen a single time; just under 8.5% belongs to the top ten. The V call is TRBV5-5, the J call TRBJ2-7; no firm D call. Sequenced material: peripheral blood. The source is a human donor with active COVID-19. The donor label of this sample is uncertain. CDR3 sequence: CASSFGRYYEQYF. The CDR3 nucleotides read TGTGCCAGCAGCTTTGGCAGGTACTACGAGCAGTACTTC.